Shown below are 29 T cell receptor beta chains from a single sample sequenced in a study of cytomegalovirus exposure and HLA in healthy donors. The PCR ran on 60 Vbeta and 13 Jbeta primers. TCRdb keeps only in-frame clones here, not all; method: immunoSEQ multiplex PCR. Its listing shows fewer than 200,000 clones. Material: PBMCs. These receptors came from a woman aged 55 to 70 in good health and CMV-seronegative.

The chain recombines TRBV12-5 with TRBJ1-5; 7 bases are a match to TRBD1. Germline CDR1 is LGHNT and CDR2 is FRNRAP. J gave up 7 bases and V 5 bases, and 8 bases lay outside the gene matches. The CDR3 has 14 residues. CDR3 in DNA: TGTGCTAGTGGTACGGAGGGGGCGAGGCAGCCCCAGCATTTT. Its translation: CASGTEGARQPQHF.

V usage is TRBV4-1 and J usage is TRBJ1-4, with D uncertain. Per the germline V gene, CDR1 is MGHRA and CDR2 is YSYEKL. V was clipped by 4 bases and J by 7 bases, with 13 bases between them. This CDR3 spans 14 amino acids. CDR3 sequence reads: CASSLAARGEKLFF. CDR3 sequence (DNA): TGCGCCAGCAGCCTCGCTGCCAGAGGTGAAAAACTGTTTTTT.

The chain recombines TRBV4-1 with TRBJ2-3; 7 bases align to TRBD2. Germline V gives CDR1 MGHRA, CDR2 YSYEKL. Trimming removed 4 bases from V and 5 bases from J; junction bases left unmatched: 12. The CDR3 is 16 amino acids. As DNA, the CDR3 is TGCGCCAGCAGCCCCCGGGTGGGAGGGTTCGTAGATACGCAGTATTTT. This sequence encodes CASSPRVGGFVDTQYF.

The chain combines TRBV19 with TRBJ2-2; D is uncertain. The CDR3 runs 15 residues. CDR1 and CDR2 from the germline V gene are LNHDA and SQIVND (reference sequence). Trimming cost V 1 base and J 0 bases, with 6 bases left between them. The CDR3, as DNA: TGTGCCAGTAGTATAGCCCCTTCGAACACCGGGGAGCTGTTTTTT. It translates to CASSIAPSNTGELFF.

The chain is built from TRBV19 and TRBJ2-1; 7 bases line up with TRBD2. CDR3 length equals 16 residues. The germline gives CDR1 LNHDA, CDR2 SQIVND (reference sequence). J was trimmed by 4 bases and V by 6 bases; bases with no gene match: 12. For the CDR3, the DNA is TGTGCCAGTAGCAACCTAGCGGCGGGAATATACAATGAGCAGTTCTTC. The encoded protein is CASSNLAAGIYNEQFF.

The CDR3 is CASSLGQGDFQPQHF. DNA for the CDR3: TGTGCCAGTAGCCTGGGACAGGGGGATTTTCAGCCCCAGCATTTT. V is TRBV19 and J is TRBJ1-5, with TRBD1 matching over 11 bases. The germline V gene has CDR1 LNHDA and CDR2 SQIVND (reference sequence). The length of the CDR3 is 15 residues. V shed 6 bases and J 6 bases; nucleotides not matched to a gene: 7. The entire variable domain, with the rest obtained from reference TRBV19 and TRBJ1-5, is as follows: DGGITQSPKYLFRKEGQNVTLSCEQNLNHDAMYWYRQDPGQGLRLIYYSQIVNDFQKGDIAEGYSVSREKKESFPLTVTSAQKNPTAFYLCASSLGQGDFQPQHFGDGTRLSIL.

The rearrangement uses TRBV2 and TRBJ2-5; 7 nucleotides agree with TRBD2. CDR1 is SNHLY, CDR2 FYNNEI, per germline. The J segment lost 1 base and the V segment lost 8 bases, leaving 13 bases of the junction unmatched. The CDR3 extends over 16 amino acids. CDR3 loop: CASSKTAGVFQETQYF. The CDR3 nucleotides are TGTGCCAGCTCCAAGACGGCGGGAGTATTCCAAGAGACCCAGTACTTC.

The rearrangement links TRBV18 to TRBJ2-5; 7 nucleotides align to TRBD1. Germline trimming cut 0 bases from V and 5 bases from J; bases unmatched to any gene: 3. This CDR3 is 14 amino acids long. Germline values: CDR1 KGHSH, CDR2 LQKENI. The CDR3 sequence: CASSPPGQSETQYF. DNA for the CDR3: TGTGCCAGCTCACCACCGGGACAGTCGGAGACCCAGTACTTC.

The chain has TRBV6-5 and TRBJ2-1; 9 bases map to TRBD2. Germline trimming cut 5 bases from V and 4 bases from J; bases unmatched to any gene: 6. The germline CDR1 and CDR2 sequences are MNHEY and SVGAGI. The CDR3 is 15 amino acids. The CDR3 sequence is CASSTSSGDYNEQFF. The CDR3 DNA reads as TGTGCCAGCAGTACCTCTAGCGGGGATTACAATGAGCAGTTCTTC.

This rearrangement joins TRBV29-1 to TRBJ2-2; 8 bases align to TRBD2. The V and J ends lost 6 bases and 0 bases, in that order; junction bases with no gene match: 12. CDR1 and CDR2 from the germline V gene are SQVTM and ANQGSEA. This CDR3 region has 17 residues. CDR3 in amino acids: CSVLSGTRTSNTGELFF. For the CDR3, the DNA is TGCAGCGTCCTCTCGGGGACTAGAACTTCGAACACCGGGGAGCTGTTTTTT.

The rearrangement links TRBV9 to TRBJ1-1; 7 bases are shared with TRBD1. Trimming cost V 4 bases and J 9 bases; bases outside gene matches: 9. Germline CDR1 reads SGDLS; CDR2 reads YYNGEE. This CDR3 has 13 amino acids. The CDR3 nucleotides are TGTGCCAGCAGCCTCCAAACAGGGGATAAAGCTTTCTTT. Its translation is CASSLQTGDKAFF.

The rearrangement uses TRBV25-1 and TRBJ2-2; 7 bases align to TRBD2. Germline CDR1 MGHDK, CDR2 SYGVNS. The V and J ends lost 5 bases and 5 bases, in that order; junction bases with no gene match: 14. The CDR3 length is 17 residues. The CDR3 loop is CASSSASAGEGTGELFF. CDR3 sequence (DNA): TGTGCCAGCAGTTCCGCTAGCGCGGGAGAGGGGACCGGGGAGCTGTTTTTT.

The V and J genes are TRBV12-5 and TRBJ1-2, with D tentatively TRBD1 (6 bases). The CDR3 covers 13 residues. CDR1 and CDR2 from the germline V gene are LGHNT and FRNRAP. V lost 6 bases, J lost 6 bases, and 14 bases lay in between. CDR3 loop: CASGFTGIDGYTF. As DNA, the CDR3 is TGTGCTAGTGGCTTTACAGGGATCGATGGCTACACCTTC.

The CDR3 spells CATALRQGNNSPLHF. The CDR3 bases are TGTGCCACCGCTCTTAGACAGGGAAATAATTCACCCCTCCACTTT. The rearrangement uses TRBV7-9 and TRBJ1-6; 7 bases are a match to TRBD1. Trimming cost V 10 bases and J 5 bases; bases outside gene matches: 11. The CDR3 runs 15 residues. Germline CDR1 SEHNR, CDR2 FQNEAQ (reference sequence).

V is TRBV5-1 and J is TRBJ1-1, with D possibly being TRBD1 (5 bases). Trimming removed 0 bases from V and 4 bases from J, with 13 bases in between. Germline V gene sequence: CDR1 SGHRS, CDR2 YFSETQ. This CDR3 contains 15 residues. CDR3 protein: CASSLVPGLVTEAFF. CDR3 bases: TGCGCCAGCAGCTTGGTGCCAGGGCTGGTCACTGAAGCTTTCTTT.

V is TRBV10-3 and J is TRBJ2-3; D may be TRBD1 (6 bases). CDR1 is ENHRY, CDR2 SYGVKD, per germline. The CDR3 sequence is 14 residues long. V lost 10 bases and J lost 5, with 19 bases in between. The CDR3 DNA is TGTGCCACCTCACCAGGGACACGGGGAGATACGCAGTATTTT. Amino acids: CATSPGTRGDTQYF.

The CDR3 is CASRDRMNTEAFF. The CDR3 DNA is TGCGCCAGTAGGGACAGGATGAACACTGAAGCTTTCTTT. V is TRBV10-1 and J is TRBJ1-1; 8 bases map to TRBD1. The germline V gene has CDR1 WNHNN and CDR2 SYGVQD (reference sequence). The J segment lost 0 bases and the V segment lost 9 bases, leaving 3 bases of the junction unmatched. This CDR3 comprises 13 residues.

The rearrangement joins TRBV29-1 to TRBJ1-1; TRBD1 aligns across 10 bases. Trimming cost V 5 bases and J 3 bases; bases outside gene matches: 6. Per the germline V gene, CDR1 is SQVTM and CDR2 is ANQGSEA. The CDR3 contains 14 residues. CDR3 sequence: CSVHRQGADTEAFF. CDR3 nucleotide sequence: TGCAGCGTTCACAGACAGGGGGCCGACACTGAAGCTTTCTTT.

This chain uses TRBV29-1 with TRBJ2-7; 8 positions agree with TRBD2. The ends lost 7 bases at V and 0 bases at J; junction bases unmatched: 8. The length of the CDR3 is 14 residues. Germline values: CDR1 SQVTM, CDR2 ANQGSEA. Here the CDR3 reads CSARTSLSSYEQYF. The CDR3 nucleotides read TGCAGCGCTCGGACTAGCCTTAGCTCCTACGAGCAGTACTTC.

The CDR3 DNA reads TGCGCCAGCAGCGTCACGGGGCAAGAGACCCAGTACTTC. This translates into CASSVTGQETQYF. The J gene is TRBJ2-5, the V gene TRBV5-1, with TRBD2 as a possible D gene (5 bases). Germline assignment: CDR1 SGHRS and CDR2 YFSETQ. With 4 bases removed from V and 2 bases from J, the gap between germline ends came to 9 bases. The CDR3 spans 13 residues.

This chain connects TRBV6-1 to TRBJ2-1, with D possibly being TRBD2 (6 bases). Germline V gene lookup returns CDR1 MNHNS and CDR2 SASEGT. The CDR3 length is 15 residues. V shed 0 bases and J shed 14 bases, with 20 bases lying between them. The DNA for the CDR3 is TGTGCCAGCAGTGAAGCGAGGTCCGGGACTGGTTGGAAGTTCTTC. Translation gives CASSEARSGTGWKFF.

CDR3 sequence (DNA): TGTGCCAGCAGCTTGAGTCCAGGGACACTAAACACCATATATTTT. It translates to CASSLSPGTLNTIYF. This sequence joins TRBV5-4 and TRBJ1-3; a weak D match, TRBD1 (6 bases). V lost 1 base and J lost 6, with 14 bases in between. Per germline, CDR1 SGHNT and CDR2 YYREEE (reference sequence). The CDR3 length is 15 residues.

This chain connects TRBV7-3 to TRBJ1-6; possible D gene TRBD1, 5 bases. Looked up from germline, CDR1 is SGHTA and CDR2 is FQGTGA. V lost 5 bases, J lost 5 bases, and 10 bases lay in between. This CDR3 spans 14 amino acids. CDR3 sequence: CASSRQSHNSPLHF. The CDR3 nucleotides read TGTGCCAGCAGCCGACAGTCCCATAATTCACCCCTCCACTTT.

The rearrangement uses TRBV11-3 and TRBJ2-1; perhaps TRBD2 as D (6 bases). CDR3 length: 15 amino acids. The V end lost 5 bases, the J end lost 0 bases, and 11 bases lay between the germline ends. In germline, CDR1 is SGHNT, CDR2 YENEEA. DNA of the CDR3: TGTGCCAGCAGCCTAGCGTCGAGCTCCTACAATGAGCAGTTCTTC. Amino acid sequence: CASSLASSSYNEQFF.

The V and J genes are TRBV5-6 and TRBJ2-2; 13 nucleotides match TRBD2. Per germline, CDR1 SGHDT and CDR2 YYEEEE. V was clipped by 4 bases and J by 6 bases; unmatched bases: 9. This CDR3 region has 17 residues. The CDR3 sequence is CASSRLAGGPPAGELFF. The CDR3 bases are TGTGCCAGCAGCCGACTAGCGGGGGGCCCCCCCGCCGGGGAGCTGTTTTTT.

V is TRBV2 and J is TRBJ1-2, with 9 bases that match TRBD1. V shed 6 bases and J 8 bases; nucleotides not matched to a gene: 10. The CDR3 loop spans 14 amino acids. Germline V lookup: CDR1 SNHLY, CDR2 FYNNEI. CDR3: CASSGQGIALGYTF. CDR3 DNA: TGTGCCAGCAGCGGACAGGGGATAGCGTTGGGCTACACCTTC.

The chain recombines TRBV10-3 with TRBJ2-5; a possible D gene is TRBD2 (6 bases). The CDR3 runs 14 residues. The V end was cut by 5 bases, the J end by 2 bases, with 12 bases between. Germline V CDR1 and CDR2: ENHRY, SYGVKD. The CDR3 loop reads CAISPSAGQETQYF. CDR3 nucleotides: TGTGCCATCAGTCCCAGTGCGGGGCAAGAGACCCAGTACTTC.

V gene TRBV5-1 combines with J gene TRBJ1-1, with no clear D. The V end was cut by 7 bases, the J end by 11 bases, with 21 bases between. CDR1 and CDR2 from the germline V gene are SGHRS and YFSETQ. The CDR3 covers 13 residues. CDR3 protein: CASRVGPSSEAFF. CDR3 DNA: TGCGCCAGCCGTGTCGGCCCATCGTCGGAGGCTTTCTTT.

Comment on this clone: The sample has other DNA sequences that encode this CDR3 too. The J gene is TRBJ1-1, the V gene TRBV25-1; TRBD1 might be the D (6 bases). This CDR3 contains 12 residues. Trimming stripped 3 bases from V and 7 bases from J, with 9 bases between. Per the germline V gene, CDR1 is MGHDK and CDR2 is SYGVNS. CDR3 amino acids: CASSEGHIEAFF. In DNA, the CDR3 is TGTGCCAGCAGTGAGGGACACATTGAAGCTTTCTTT.